This entry is about one T cell receptor beta chain. This record comes from a study of blood T cell repertoires in COVID-19. Study as a whole: PBMCs, B-cell-depleted T cells, or T cells were the source of the cDNA or gDNA that made up the material.

Produced via immunoSEQ multiplex PCR; TCRdb's table is partial and in-frame only. The sample includes approximately 150,000 clones, around 89% of them seen just once. The V gene end was trimmed by 1 base and the J gene end by 8 bases; junction bases not matched to a gene: 9. The germline CDR1 and CDR2 sequences are LGHDT and YNNKEL (reference sequence). This CDR3 is 15 amino acids long. The clonotype comes from a man between 50 and 59 years old with active or convalescent COVID-19. The chain carries TRBV3-1 (or the pseudogene TRBV3-2) and TRBJ2-7, with 9 bases that match TRBD2. The specimen sequenced was peripheral blood. CDR3 sequence (DNA): TGTGCCAGCAGCCAAGGGGTAGCGGGGGACGCCAAGCAGTACTTC. Its protein is CASSQGVAGDAKQYF.